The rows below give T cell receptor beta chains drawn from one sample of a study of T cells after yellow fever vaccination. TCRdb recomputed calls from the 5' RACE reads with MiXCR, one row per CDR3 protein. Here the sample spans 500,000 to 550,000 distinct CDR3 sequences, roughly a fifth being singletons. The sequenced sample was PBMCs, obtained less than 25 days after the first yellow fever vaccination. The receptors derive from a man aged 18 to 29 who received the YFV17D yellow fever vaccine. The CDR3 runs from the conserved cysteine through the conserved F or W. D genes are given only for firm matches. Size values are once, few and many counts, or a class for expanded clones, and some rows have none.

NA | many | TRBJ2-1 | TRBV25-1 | TGTGCCAGCAGTGAAGGGACGAAAGATACCTCCTACAATGAGCAGTTCTTC | CASSEGTKDTSYNEQFF
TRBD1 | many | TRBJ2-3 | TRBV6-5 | TGTGCCAGCAGTTACGACAGGGGCACAGATACGCAGTATTTT | CASSYDRGTDTQYF
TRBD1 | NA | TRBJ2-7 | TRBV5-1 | TGCGCCAGCAGCTTGGAGGGGACAGGGGCTCGGTACGAGCAGTACTTC | CASSLEGTGARYEQYF
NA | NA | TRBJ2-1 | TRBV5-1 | TGCGCCAGCAGGACCGGGACCGGAGGGGGGCAGTTCTTC | CASRTGTGGGQFF
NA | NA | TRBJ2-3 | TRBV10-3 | TGTGCCATCAGTGCGGTGGCAGATACGCAGTATTTT | CAISAVADTQYF
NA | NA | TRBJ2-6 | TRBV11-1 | TGTGCCAGCAGCCCCGCGGGACGGATGGTATCTGGGGCCAACGTCCTGACTTTC | CASSPAGRMVSGANVLTF
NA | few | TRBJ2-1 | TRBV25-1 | TGTGCCAGCAGTCCGGGGGGCAGTTCTAATGAGCAGTTCTTC | CASSPGGSSNEQFF
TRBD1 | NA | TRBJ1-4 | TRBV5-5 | TGTGCCAGCAGCTTACAAAGGACAGGGGGCGAAAAACTGTTTTTT | CASSLQRTGGEKLFF
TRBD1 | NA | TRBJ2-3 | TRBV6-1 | TGTGCCAGCAGCCGAAGACAGGGCCGGGGCACAGATACGCAGTATTTT | CASSRRQGRGTDTQYF
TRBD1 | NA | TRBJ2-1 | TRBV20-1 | TGCAGTGCTACTCGGACAGGGTTGGGTGAGCAGTTCTTC | CSATRTGLGEQFF
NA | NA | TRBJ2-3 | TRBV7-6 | TGTGCCAGCAGAATACATGACCTTAGCACAGATACGCAGTATTTT | CASRIHDLSTDTQYF
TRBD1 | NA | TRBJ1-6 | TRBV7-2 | TGTGCCAGCAGCTTCCTTACCGGGACAGCCAATTCACCCCTCCACTTT | CASSFLTGTANSPLHF
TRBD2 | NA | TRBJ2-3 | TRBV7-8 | TGTGCCAGCAGCGTTCAAGTTAGCGGGGGGGCAGATACGCAGTATTTT | CASSVQVSGGADTQYF
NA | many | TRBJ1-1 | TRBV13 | TGTGCCAGCAGCTTAGGTTCCAGTGAAGCTTTCTTT | CASSLGSSEAFF
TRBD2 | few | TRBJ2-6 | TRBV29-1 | TGCAGCGTCCGAGATAGCGGGGGGGCCCAAGGGGCCAACGTCCTGACTTTC | CSVRDSGGAQGANVLTF
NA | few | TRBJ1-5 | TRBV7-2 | TGTGCCAGCAGCTTAGGTTCGGCAGTTCATCAGCCCCAGCATTTT | CASSLGSAVHQPQHF
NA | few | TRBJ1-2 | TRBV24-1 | TGTGCCACCAGTGACCCGGGACAAGGCTACACCTTC | CATSDPGQGYTF
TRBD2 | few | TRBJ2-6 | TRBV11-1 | TGTGCCAGCAGCTCTCTAGCGGGGGTACTTCCGGGGGCCAACGTCCTGACTTTC | CASSSLAGVLPGANVLTF
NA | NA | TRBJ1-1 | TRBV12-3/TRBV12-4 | TGTGCCAGCAGGGGATCTTACTCGAGGCCTGAAGCTTTCTTT | CASRGSYSRPEAFF
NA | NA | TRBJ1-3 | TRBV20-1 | TGCAGTGCTAGAGACCCGAAGACTGAAAACACCATATATTTT | CSARDPKTENTIYF
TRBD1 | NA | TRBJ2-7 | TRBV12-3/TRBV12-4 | TGTGCCAGCAGTTATGGGGCAGGGGGAGTCGAGCAGTACTTC | CASSYGAGGVEQYF
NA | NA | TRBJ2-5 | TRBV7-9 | TGTGCCAGCAGCTCGCTTCTTGGAGAGACCCAGTACTTC | CASSSLLGETQYF
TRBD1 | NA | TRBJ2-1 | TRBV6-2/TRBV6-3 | TGTGCCAGCAGTGACCCAGGGGGCCGGGGATCCTACAATGAGCAGTTCTTC | CASSDPGGRGSYNEQFF
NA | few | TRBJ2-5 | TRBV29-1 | TGCAGCGTTGTCGGGACATCGTACCAAGAGACCCAGTACTTC | CSVVGTSYQETQYF
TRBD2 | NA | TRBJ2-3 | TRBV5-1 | TGCGCCAGCAGCGTAGGACTACCGGGACTAGGTGGTCCGGCGCAGTATTTT | CASSVGLPGLGGPAQYF
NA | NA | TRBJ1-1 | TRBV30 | TGTGCCTGGAGTATGGCAGCTGAAGCTTTCTTT | CAWSMAAEAFF
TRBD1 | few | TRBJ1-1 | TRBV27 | TGTGCCAGCAGTTTAGCAGGGGGATACACTGAAGCTTTCTTT | CASSLAGGYTEAFF
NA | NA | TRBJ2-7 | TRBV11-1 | TGTGCCAGCAGCTTCCAGGACAGCTACGAGCAGTACTTC | CASSFQDSYEQYF
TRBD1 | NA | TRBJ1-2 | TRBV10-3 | TGTGCCATCAGTGGGGGGAATACAGGGGATCCCTATGGCTACACCTTC | CAISGGNTGDPYGYTF
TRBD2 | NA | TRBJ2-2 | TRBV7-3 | TGTGCCAGCAGCCCCACGGGGACTAGTGGCTCCGGGGAGCTGTTTTTT | CASSPTGTSGSGELFF
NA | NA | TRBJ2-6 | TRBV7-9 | TGTGCCAGCAGCTTAGGGGCGAGGGTCAACGTCCTGACTTTC | CASSLGARVNVLTF
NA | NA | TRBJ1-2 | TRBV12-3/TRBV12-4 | TGTGCCAGCAGTTTGGGGAGGGCCCTAGGCTATGGCTACACCTTC | CASSLGRALGYGYTF
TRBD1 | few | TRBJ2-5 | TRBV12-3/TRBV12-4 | TGTGCCAGCAGTCGGACAGGGGGTAAAGTTCAGTACTTC | CASSRTGGKVQYF
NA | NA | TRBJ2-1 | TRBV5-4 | NA | CASSFGPGINEQIF
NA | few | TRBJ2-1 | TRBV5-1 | TGCGCCAGCAGCCTCGGGTCAAGAACCTACAATGAGCAGTTCTTC | CASSLGSRTYNEQFF
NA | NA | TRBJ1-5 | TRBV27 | TGTGCCAGCAGTCCCGACGTGGGCAATCAGCCCCAGCATTTT | CASSPDVGNQPQHF
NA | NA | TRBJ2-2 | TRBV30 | TGTGCCTGGAGTGTCGTCTCGGCAGGGTTAACCGGGGAGCTGTTTTTT | CAWSVVSAGLTGELFF
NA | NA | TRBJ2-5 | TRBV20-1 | TGCAGTGCTAGTGGTGGGGGGGGCCTTGAGACCCAGTACTTC | CSASGGGGLETQYF
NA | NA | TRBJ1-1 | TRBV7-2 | TGTGCCAGCAGCTTACTTCGCCGAAACACTGAAGCTTTCTTT | CASSLLRRNTEAFF
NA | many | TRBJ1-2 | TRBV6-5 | TGTGCCAGCAGTTACGTCGGGGCGGCGGGCTATGGCTACACCTTC | CASSYVGAAGYGYTF
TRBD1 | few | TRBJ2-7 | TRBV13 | TGTGCCAGCAGCTCTGCCGGGACAGGGGCCTACGAGCAGTACTTC | CASSSAGTGAYEQYF
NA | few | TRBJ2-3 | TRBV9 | TGTGCCAGCAGCGTAGACCGGAACACAGATACGCAGTATTTT | CASSVDRNTDTQYF
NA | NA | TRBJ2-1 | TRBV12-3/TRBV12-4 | TGTGCCAGCAGTTTCGGACTACAATCCTACAATGAGCAGTTCTTC | CASSFGLQSYNEQFF
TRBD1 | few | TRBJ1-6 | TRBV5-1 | TGCGCCAGCAGCGCGGGACAGGGATCAAATTCACCCCTCCACTTT | CASSAGQGSNSPLHF
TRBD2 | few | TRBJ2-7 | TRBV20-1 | TGCAGTGCCAAGGGAGCGGGGAGGGGACGTTGGGAGCAGTACTTC | CSAKGAGRGRWEQYF
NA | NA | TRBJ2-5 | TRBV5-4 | TGTGCCAGCAGCTCGGGGGGCCCCCAAAAAGAGACCCAGTACTTC | CASSSGGPQKETQYF
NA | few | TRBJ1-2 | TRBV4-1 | TGCGCCAGCAGCCAACCTTCGGACAGAGACTATGGCTACACCTTC | CASSQPSDRDYGYTF
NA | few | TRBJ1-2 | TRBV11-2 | TGTGCCAGCAGCCAGACAGGTCCCGTGAACTATGGCTACACCTTC | CASSQTGPVNYGYTF
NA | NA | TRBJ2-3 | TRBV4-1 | TGCGCCAGCAGCCCTCGGGAACGGGGTTTAACAGATACGCAGTATTTT | CASSPRERGLTDTQYF
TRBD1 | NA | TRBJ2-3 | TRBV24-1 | TGTGCCACCAGTGTTGGGGACAGCGGCGTGACGGATACGCAGTATTTT | CATSVGDSGVTDTQYF
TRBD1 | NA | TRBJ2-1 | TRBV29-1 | TGCAGCGTCCTGGCGGTGGACAGGGACTACAATGAGCAGTTCTTC | CSVLAVDRDYNEQFF
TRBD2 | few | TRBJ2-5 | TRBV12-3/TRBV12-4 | TGTGCCAGCAACCCCGATCTAGCGGGGGGGGAGACCCAGTACTTC | CASNPDLAGGETQYF
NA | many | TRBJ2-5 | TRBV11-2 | TGTGCCAGCAGCTTAGTCCGGGGGAGGGAGACCCAGTACTTC | CASSLVRGRETQYF
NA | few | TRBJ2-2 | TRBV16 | TGTGCCAGCAGCCAAGAGGCTCTGAACACCGGGGAGCTGTTTTTT | CASSQEALNTGELFF
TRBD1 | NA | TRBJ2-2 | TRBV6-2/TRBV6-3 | TGTGCCAGCAGTCCCCGACAGGGATGGTACACCGGGGAGCTGTTTTTT | CASSPRQGWYTGELFF
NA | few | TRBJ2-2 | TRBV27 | TGTGCCAGCAGACGAACAGGGTCAGGGGAGCTGTTTTTT | CASRRTGSGELFF
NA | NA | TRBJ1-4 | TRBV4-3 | TGCGCCAGCAGCCAAGATGGGCAGGGAAGAAAACTGATTTTT | CASSQDGQGRKLIF
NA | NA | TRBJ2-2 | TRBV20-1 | TGCAGTGCCTCTGGGGGGGCGTCAGCTCCCGGGGAGCTGTTTTTT | CSASGGASAPGELFF